Each of the 2 T cell receptor beta chains below was sequenced from the same sample in a study of shared clonotypes between healthy human individuals. CD8 cells classed as naive were CD45RO-negative and positively selected for CCR7, excluding terminally differentiated effector memory CD45RA+ cells. Assay: immunoSEQ multiplex PCR; the TCRdb copy retains only in-frame clones and omits some. Of about 2.2 million clones detected, about 94% appear once; the ten largest clones hold 1.5% to 2%. Specimen: naive CD8+ T cells from PBMCs. The receptor source for this set is a man younger than 35 in good health. Some clones in this sample may be carry-over from other donors' samples.

This chain joins TRBV6-1 and TRBJ1-1; D gene unclear. Looked up from germline, CDR1 is MNHNS and CDR2 is SASEGT. Trimming removed 0 bases from V and 1 base from J, with 9 bases in between. CDR3 size: 15 residues. DNA for the CDR3: TGTGCCAGCAGTGAAGCAATAAAGAGGAACACTGAAGCTTTCTTT. This sequence encodes CASSEAIKRNTEAFF.

The chain carries TRBV12-2 and TRBJ1-5. TRBV12-2 is a listed pseudogene. The CDR3 contains 14 residues. For the CDR3, the DNA is TGTGCAAGTCGCTTATGTGACAGCAATCAGCCCCAGCATTTT. Translating it yields CASRLCDSNQPQHF.